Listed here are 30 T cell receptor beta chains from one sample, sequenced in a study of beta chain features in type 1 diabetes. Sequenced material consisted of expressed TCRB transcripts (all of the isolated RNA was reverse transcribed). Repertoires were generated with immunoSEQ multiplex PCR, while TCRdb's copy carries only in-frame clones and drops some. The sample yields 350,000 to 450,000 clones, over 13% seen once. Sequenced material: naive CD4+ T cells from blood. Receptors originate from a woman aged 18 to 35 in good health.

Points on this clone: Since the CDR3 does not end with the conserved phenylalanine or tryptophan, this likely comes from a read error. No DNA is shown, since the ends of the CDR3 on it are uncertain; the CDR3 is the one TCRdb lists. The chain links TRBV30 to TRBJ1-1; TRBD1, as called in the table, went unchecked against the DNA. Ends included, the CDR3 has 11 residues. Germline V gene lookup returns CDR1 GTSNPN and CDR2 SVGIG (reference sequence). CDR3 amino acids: CAWSVGPAQTL.

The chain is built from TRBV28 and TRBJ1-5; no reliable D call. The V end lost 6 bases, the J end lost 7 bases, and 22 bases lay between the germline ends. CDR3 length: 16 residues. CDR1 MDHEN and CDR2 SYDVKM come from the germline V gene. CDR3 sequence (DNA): TGTGCCAGCAGGACGACTATCGGCCTCGGGTCCCAGCCCCAGCATTTT. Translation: CASRTTIGLGSQPQHF.

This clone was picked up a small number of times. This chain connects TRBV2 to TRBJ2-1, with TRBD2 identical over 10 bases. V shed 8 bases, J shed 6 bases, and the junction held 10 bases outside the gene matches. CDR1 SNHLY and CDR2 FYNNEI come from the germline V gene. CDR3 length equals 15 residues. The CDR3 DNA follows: TGTGCCAGCCTAGCCCGGGCTAGCGGGAGCAATGAGCAGTTCTTC. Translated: CASLARASGSNEQFF.

The CDR3 DNA is TGTGCCAGCAGTTTAGGTCTAGCGGGGCACTACAATGAGCAGTTCTTC. The encoded protein is CASSLGLAGHYNEQFF. V and J are TRBV27 and TRBJ2-1; 9 bases line up with TRBD2. This CDR3 has 16 residues. Germline CDR1 reads MNHEY; CDR2 reads SMNVEV (reference sequence). The V and J ends lost 2 bases and 3 bases, in that order; junction bases with no gene match: 5.

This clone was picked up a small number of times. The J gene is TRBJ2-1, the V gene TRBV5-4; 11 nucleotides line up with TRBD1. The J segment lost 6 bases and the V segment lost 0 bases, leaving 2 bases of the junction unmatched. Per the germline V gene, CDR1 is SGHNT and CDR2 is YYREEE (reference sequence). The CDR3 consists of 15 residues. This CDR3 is CASSLVGTGGNEQFF. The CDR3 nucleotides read TGTGCCAGCAGCTTGGTCGGGACAGGGGGCAATGAGCAGTTCTTC.

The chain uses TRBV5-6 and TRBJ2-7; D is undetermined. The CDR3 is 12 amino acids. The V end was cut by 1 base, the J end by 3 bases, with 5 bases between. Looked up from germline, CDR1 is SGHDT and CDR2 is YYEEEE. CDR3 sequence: CASSLQFYEQYF. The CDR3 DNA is TGTGCCAGCAGCTTGCAGTTCTACGAGCAGTACTTC.

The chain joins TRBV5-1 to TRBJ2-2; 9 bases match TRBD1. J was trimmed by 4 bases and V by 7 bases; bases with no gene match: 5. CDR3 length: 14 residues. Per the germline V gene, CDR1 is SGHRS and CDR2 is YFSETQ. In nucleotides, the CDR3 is TGCGCCAGCGGGACAGGGTTCGGCACCGGGGAGCTGTTTTTT. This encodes CASGTGFGTGELFF.

Written as DNA, the CDR3 is TGTGCCAGCAGCTTGGGACAGAGCAATCAGCCCCAGCATTTT. Amino acids: CASSLGQSNQPQHF. V is TRBV5-6 and J is TRBJ1-5; a weak D match, TRBD1 (5 bases). This CDR3 has 14 amino acids. Germline CDR1 SGHDT, CDR2 YYEEEE. V was cut by 0 bases and J by 1 base, with 5 bases left in between.

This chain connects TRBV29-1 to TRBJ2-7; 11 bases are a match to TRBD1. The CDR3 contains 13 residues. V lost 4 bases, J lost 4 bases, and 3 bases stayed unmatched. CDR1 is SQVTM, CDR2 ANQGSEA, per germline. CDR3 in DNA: TGCAGCGTTGTGGGACAGGGGGTTTACGAGCAGTACTTC. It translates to CSVVGQGVYEQYF.

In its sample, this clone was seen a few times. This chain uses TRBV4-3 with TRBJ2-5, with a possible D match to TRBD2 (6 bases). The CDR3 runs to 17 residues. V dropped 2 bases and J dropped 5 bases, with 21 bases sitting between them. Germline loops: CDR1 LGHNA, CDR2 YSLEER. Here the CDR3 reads CASSQIKAGTSRETQYF. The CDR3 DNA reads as TGCGCCAGCAGCCAAATCAAAGCCGGGACTTCCCGTGAGACCCAGTACTTC.

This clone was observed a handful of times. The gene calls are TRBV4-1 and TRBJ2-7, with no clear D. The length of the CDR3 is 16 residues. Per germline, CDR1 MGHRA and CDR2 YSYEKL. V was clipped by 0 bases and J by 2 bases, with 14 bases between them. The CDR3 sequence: CASSQDAGSRTYEQYF. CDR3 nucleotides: TGCGCCAGCAGCCAAGACGCCGGGTCCCGGACCTACGAGCAGTACTTC.

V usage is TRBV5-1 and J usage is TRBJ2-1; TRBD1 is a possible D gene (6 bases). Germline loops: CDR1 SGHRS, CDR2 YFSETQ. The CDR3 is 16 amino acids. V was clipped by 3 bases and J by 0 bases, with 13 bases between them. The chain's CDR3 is CASSSGALSSYNEQFF. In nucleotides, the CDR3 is TGCGCCAGCAGCTCAGGGGCTCTAAGCTCCTACAATGAGCAGTTCTTC.

DNA of the CDR3: TGCAGTGCTAGAGATAAGTGGCGGGGCTACTTC. Translated, it gives CSARDKWRGYF. The chain links TRBV20-1 to TRBJ2-7; TRBD2 might be the D (6 bases). Germline V gives CDR1 DFQATT, CDR2 SNEGSKA (reference sequence). The CDR3 is 11 residues long. V was cut by 0 bases and J by 13 bases, with 13 bases left in between.

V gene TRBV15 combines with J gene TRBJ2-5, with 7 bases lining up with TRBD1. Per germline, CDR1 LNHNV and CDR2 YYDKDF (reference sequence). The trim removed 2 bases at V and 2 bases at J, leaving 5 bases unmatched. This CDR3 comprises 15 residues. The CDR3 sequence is CATSRYGTAQETQYF. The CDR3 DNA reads TGTGCCACCAGCAGATATGGGACAGCACAAGAGACCCAGTACTTC.

CDR3 sequence: CASSGTGQGVEKLFF. In DNA, the CDR3 is TGTGCCAGCAGTGGCACAGGACAGGGGGTTGAAAAACTGTTTTTT. V gene TRBV25-1 combines with J gene TRBJ1-4; TRBD1 matches at 10 bases. Trimming took 4 bases from V and 7 from J; bases not matched to a gene: 6. The CDR3 has 15 residues. CDR1 is MGHDK and CDR2 is SYGVNS in the germline V gene.

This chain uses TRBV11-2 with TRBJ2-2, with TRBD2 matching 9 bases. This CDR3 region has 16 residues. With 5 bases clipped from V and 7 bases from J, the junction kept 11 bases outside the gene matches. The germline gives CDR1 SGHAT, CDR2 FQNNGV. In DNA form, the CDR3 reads TGTGCCAGCAGCGCCCGTTCTAGCGGGAAGGGCGGGGAGCTGTTTTTT. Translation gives CASSARSSGKGGELFF.

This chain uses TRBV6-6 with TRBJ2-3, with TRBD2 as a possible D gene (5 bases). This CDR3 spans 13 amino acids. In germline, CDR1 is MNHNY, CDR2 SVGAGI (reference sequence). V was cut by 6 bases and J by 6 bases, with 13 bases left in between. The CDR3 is CASRPLVRDTQYF. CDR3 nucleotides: TGTGCCAGCAGACCACTAGTCCGGGATACGCAGTATTTT.

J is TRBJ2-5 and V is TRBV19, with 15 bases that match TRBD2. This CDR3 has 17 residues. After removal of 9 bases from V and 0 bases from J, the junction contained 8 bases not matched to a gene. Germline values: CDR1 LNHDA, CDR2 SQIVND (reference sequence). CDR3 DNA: TGTGCCAGCCAACCGGGACTAGCGGGAGGTGACCAAGAGACCCAGTACTTC. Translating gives CASQPGLAGGDQETQYF. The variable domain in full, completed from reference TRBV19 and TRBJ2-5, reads DGGITQSPKYLFRKEGQNVTLSCEQNLNHDAMYWYRQDPGQGLRLIYYSQIVNDFQKGDIAEGYSVSREKKESFPLTVTSAQKNPTAFYLCASQPGLAGGDQETQYFGPGTRLLVL.

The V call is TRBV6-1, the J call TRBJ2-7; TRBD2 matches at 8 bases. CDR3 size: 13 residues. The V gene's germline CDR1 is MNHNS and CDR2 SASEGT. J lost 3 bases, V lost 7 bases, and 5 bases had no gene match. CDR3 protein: CASKQGLDYEQYF. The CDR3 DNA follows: TGTGCCAGCAAACAGGGACTAGACTACGAGCAGTACTTC.

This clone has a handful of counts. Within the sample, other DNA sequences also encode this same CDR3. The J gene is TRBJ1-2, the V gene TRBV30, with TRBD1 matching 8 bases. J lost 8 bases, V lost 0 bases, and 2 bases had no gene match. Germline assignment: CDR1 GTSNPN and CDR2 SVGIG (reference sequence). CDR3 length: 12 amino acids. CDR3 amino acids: CAWSVQGGGYTF. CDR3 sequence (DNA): TGTGCCTGGAGTGTACAGGGGGGAGGCTACACCTTC.

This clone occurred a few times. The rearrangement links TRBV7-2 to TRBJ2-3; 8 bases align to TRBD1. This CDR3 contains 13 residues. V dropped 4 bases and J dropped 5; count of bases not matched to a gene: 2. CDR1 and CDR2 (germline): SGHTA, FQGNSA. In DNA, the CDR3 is TGTGCCAGCAGCTCAACAGGGGGAGATACGCAGTATTTT. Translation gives CASSSTGGDTQYF.

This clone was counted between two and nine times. The CDR3, as DNA: TGTGCCAGCAGTGACAGAGATGGCTACACCTTC. This encodes CASSDRDGYTF. The chain combines TRBV27 with TRBJ1-2, with D tentatively TRBD1 (5 bases). Deletions cut 5 bases from V and 6 bases from J, with 7 bases between. In germline, CDR1 is MNHEY, CDR2 SMNVEV (reference sequence). This CDR3 region has 11 residues.

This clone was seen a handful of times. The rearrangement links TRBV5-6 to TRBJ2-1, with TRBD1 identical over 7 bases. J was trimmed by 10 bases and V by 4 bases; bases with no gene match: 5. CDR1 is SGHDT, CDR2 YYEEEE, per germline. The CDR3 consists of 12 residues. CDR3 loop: CASSPDRSEQFF. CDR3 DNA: TGTGCCAGCAGCCCGGACAGGTCAGAGCAGTTCTTC.

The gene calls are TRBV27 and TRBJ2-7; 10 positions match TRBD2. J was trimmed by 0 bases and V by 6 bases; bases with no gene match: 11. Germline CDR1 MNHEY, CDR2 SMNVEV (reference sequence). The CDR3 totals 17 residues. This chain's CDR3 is CASSPPSGRVSSYEQYF. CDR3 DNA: TGTGCCAGCAGCCCCCCCAGCGGGAGGGTAAGCTCCTACGAGCAGTACTTC.

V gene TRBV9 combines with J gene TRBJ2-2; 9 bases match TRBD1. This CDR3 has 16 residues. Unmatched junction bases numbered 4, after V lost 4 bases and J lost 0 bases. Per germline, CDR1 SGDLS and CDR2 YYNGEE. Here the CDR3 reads CASSTRTGANTGELFF. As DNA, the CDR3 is TGTGCCAGCAGCACGCGGACAGGGGCGAACACCGGGGAGCTGTTTTTT.

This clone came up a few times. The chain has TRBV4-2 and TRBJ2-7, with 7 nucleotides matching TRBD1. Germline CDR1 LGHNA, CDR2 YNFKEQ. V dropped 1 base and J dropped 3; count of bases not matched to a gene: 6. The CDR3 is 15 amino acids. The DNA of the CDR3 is TGTGCCAGCAGCCAAGTGAGGGACAGAAGCTACGAGCAGTACTTC. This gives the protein CASSQVRDRSYEQYF.

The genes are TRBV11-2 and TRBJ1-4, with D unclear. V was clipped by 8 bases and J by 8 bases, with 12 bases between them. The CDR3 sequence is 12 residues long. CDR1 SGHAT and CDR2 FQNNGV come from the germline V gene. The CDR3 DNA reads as TGTGCCAGCCAGCTTAGAGGGGAAAAACTGTTTTTT. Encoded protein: CASQLRGEKLFF.

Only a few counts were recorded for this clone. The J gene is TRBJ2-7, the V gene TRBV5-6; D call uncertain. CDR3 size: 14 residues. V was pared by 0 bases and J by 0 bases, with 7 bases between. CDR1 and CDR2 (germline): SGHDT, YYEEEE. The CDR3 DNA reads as TGTGCCAGCAGCTTGGCTGTCTACTCCTACGAGCAGTACTTC. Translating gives CASSLAVYSYEQYF.

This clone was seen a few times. CDR3 in DNA: TGTGCCTGGAGTTTCCCGGGGAGGGGGGGTGAAGCTTTCTTT. Amino acids: CAWSFPGRGGEAFF. The rearrangement links TRBV30 to TRBJ1-1; D possibly corresponds to TRBD1 (6 bases). CDR3 size: 14 residues. The V end was cut by 2 bases, the J end by 7 bases, with 17 bases between. Germline CDR1 reads GTSNPN; CDR2 reads SVGIG (reference sequence). The full variable domain, completed using reference TRBV30 and TRBJ1-1, is SQTIHQWPATLVQPVGSPLSLECTVEGTSNPNLYWYRQAAGRGLQLLFYSVGIGQISSEVPQNLSASRPQDRQFILSSKKLLLSDSGFYLCAWSFPGRGGEAFFGQGTRLTVV.

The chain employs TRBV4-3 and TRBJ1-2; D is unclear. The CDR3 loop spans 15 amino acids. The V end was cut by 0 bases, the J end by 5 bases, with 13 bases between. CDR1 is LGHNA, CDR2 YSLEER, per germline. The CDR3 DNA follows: TGCGCCAGCAGCCAAGAGGGTGTCGGGTTGTATGGCTACACCTTC. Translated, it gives CASSQEGVGLYGYTF.